A selection of T cell receptor beta chains follows, all from one sample in a study of T cell responses to AZD1222 COVID-19 vaccine. Produced via immunoSEQ multiplex PCR; TCRdb's table is partial and in-frame only. The table records around 150,000 clones, approximately 90% of them present only once. This specimen consisted of peripheral blood, obtained 28 days after the second AZD1222 dose. These receptors were taken from an adult who received the AZD1222 COVID-19 vaccine. Both conserved end residues are part of each CDR3. D genes are given only for firm matches. Some rows mark clone size as missing; the rest say once, few, many or name a class of expanded clone.

v_call	clone_size	cdr3_length	d_call	j_call	cdr3_aa	cdr3_nt
TRBV2	few	14	TRBD1	TRBJ1-2	CASKEGGGYYGYTF	TGTGCCAGTAAAGAAGGAGGGGGCTACTATGGCTACACCTTC
TRBV3-1/TRBV3-2	NA	14	TRBD1	TRBJ2-7	CASSWTGDHYEQYF	TGTGCCAGCAGCTGGACAGGGGATCACTACGAGCAGTACTTC
TRBV4-1	NA	20	TRBD2	TRBJ2-7	CASSQDGITSGRLKPYEQYF	TGCGCCAGCAGCCAAGACGGAATTACTAGCGGGAGGTTGAAACCCTACGAGCAGTACTTC
TRBV5-1	NA	14	NA	TRBJ2-1	CASSAGGRDNEQFF	TGCGCCAGCAGCGCAGGGGGGCGCGACAATGAGCAGTTCTTC
TRBV5-6	NA	15	NA	TRBJ1-1	CASSLTVGMNTEAFF	TGTGCCAGCAGCTTGACAGTGGGGATGAACACTGAAGCTTTCTTT
TRBV19	NA	14	TRBD2	TRBJ2-1	CASAAGGSYNEQFF	TGTGCCAGCGCAGCGGGGGGCTCCTACAATGAGCAGTTCTTC
TRBV10-3	few	15	TRBD1	TRBJ1-3	CAISGTGSSGNTIYF	TGTGCCATCAGTGGGACAGGGAGCTCTGGAAACACCATATATTTT
TRBV19	NA	15	NA	TRBJ2-3	CASSLRGGDTDTQYF	TGTGCCAGTAGCCTACGGGGAGGTGACACAGATACGCAGTATTTT
TRBV6-6	NA	14	NA	TRBJ1-2	CASSYSGLNYGYTF	TGTGCCAGCAGTTACTCCGGGCTTAACTATGGCTACACCTTC
TRBV12-1	NA	13	NA	TRBJ1-2	CASSSPTGVGYTF	TGTGCCAGCAGCTCACCTACAGGGGTAGGCTACACCTTC
TRBV3-1/TRBV3-2	once	15	TRBD1	TRBJ2-1	CASRDRGAPGNEQFF	TGTGCCAGCAGGGACAGGGGGGCCCCGGGGAATGAGCAGTTCTTC
TRBV27	NA	13	TRBD1	TRBJ1-1	CASRGTGNTEAFF	TGTGCCAGCAGAGGGACAGGGAACACTGAAGCTTTCTTT
TRBV29-1	NA	13	NA	TRBJ1-1	CSGTTQGLWGAFF	TGCAGCGGTACTACTCAGGGTTTATGGGGAGCTTTCTTT
TRBV15	once	16	TRBD1	TRBJ1-6	CATSRDRGQGGSPLHF	TGTGCCACCAGCAGAGATCGAGGCCAGGGGGGCTCACCCCTCCACTTT
TRBV7-2	NA	15	NA	TRBJ1-2	CASTPRRAGNYGYTF	TGTGCCAGCACCCCGCGGCGGGCCGGGAACTATGGCTACACCTTC
TRBV2	NA	15	NA	TRBJ1-6	CASRMDLAYNSPLHF	TGTGCCAGCAGGATGGACCTCGCCTATAATTCACCCCTCCACTTT
TRBV19	NA	9	NA	TRBJ1-2	CASSPPYTF	TGTGCCAGTAGTCCCCCCTACACCTTC
TRBV4-1	NA	16	NA	TRBJ2-2	CASRARGASNTGELFF	TGCGCCAGCAGGGCTAGGGGCGCATCAAACACCGGGGAGCTGTTTTTT
TRBV9	NA	14	NA	TRBJ2-1	CASSSPSSYNEQFF	TGTGCCAGCAGTAGTCCTAGCTCCTACAATGAGCAGTTCTTC
TRBV19	NA	15	TRBD1	TRBJ2-7	CASRLMGQLIYEQYF	TGTGCCAGTAGGCTCATGGGACAGCTTATCTACGAGCAGTACTTC
TRBV28	NA	13	NA	TRBJ2-7	CASSPPGAYEQYF	TGTGCCAGCAGTCCACCGGGTGCCTACGAGCAGTACTTC
TRBV2	NA	12	NA	TRBJ2-3	CASRGSTDTQYF	TGTGCCAGCAGAGGTAGCACAGATACGCAGTATTTT
TRBV4-3	NA	17	TRBD1	TRBJ1-4	CASSQDWDSTTNEKLFF	TGCGCCAGCAGCCAAGATTGGGACAGTACAACTAATGAAAAACTGTTTTTT
TRBV2	NA	17	NA	TRBJ1-6	CASSEDGLVGQRLALHF	TGTGCCAGCAGTGAAGACGGGTTAGTAGGACAGCGACTTGCCCTCCACTTT
TRBV7-8	NA	16	TRBD2	TRBJ2-1	CASRVRGRGGKNEQFF	TGTGCCAGCAGGGTTAGGGGACGGGGGGGTAAAAATGAGCAGTTCTTC
TRBV6-2/TRBV6-3	NA	14	NA	TRBJ2-5	CASSREYREETQYF	TGTGCCAGCAGCCGCGAATACAGGGAAGAGACCCAGTACTTC
TRBV9	few	12	NA	TRBJ2-2	CASSVAPGELFF	TGTGCCAGCAGCGTAGCCCCCGGGGAGCTGTTTTTT
TRBV7-2	NA	15	TRBD2	TRBJ2-1	CASSPLAGAYNEQFF	TGTGCCAGCAGCCCACTAGCGGGAGCCTACAATGAGCAGTTCTTC
TRBV5-1	NA	14	NA	TRBJ2-7	CASSLGQVLYEQYF	TGCGCCAGCAGCTTGGGACAAGTCCTCTACGAGCAGTACTTC
TRBV7-9	NA	12	NA	TRBJ1-2	CASSSIEGGYTF	TGTGCCAGCAGCTCAATTGAGGGCGGCTACACCTTC
TRBV10-2	NA	16	NA	TRBJ2-7	CASSERRRAGIYEQYF	TGCGCCAGCAGTGAGAGGAGGCGGGCAGGGATCTACGAGCAGTACTTC
TRBV20-1	NA	11	NA	TRBJ1-1	CSSAVNTEAFF	TGCAGTTCTGCAGTGAACACTGAAGCTTTCTTT
TRBV27	NA	16	NA	TRBJ2-7	CASSFAGAATSYEQYF	TGTGCCAGCAGTTTTGCGGGCGCCGCAACCTCCTACGAGCAGTACTTC
TRBV9	once	15	NA	TRBJ1-4	CASSVATTVGEKLFF	TGTGCCAGCAGCGTAGCTACCACAGTAGGCGAAAAACTGTTTTTT
TRBV5-1	few	17	TRBD2	TRBJ2-3	CASSLDGTSLTSDTQYF	TGCGCCAGCAGCTTGGACGGGACTAGCTTGACCTCAGATACGCAGTATTTT
TRBV7-2	NA	15	NA	TRBJ2-7	CASSPLLGVAYEQYF	TGTGCCAGCAGCCCCTTGTTGGGGGTTGCCTACGAGCAGTACTTC
TRBV18	NA	16	NA	TRBJ1-3	CASSPKGGPTGNTIYF	TGTGCCAGCTCCCCAAAGGGGGGGCCAACTGGAAACACCATATATTTT
TRBV25-1	NA	13	NA	TRBJ1-6	CASSELGNSPLHF	TGTGCCAGCAGTGAATTGGGGAATTCACCCCTCCACTTT
TRBV5-5	once	18	TRBD1	TRBJ1-4	CASSFRQGRLATNEKLFF	TGTGCCAGCAGCTTCAGACAGGGGAGGCTCGCAACTAATGAAAAACTGTTTTTT
TRBV10-3	NA	13	NA	TRBJ1-1	CAIRGTTNTEAFF	TGTGCCATCAGGGGAACAACGAACACTGAAGCTTTCTTT
TRBV5-8	NA	16	TRBD1	TRBJ2-7	CASSLPLRQGHYEQYF	TGTGCCAGCAGCTTGCCTCTCAGACAGGGGCACTACGAGCAGTACTTC
TRBV25-1	NA	12	NA	TRBJ1-2	CASSVSGYGYTF	TGTGCCAGCAGTGTTTCGGGCTATGGCTACACCTTC
TRBV28	NA	13	NA	TRBJ1-5	CASRVGGNQPQHF	TGTGCCAGCAGGGTGGGAGGGAATCAGCCCCAGCATTTT
TRBV7-2	NA	13	TRBD1	TRBJ1-1	CASSPGTGRVAFF	TGTGCCAGCAGCCCCGGGACAGGGAGGGTAGCTTTCTTT
TRBV5-1	NA	14	NA	TRBJ1-1	CASSLAGMNTEAFF	TGCGCCAGCAGCTTGGCAGGGATGAACACTGAAGCTTTCTTT
TRBV27	NA	18	NA	TRBJ1-1	CASSYRRGAGGRNTEAFF	TGTGCCAGCAGTTATAGAAGGGGGGCGGGGGGCCGGAACACTGAAGCTTTCTTT
TRBV11-1	NA	14	NA	TRBJ1-2	CASSLAPADYGYTF	TGTGCCAGCAGCTTAGCCCCCGCGGACTATGGCTACACCTTC
TRBV14	NA	15	NA	TRBJ1-1	CASSSLTGRSTEAFF	TGTGCCAGCAGCTCCCTAACGGGGCGGTCCACTGAAGCTTTCTTT
TRBV10-2	NA	15	NA	TRBJ1-2	CASSEPGRDNYGYTF	TGCGCCAGCAGTGAGCCGGGCCGCGATAACTATGGCTACACCTTC
TRBV9	NA	14	NA	TRBJ1-6	CASSAQGRGSPLHF	TGTGCCAGCAGCGCACAGGGTCGGGGTTCACCCCTCCACTTT
TRBV2	NA	13	TRBD1	TRBJ1-4	CASSLGGSEKLFF	TGTGCCAGCTCTTTAGGGGGCAGCGAAAAACTGTTTTTT
TRBV7-9	NA	15	NA	TRBJ1-5	CASSSPSMGNQPQHF	TGTGCCAGCAGCTCGCCCTCGATGGGGAATCAGCCCCAGCATTTT
TRBV19	NA	12	NA	TRBJ2-3	CASSVSRDTQYF	TGTGCCAGTAGTGTATCGAGAGATACGCAGTATTTT
TRBV4-1	NA	16	TRBD2	TRBJ2-3	CASSQASGGAGDTQYF	TGCGCCAGCAGCCAAGCCAGCGGGGGGGCAGGGGATACGCAGTATTTT
TRBV5-8	few	12	NA	TRBJ1-2	CASSVTLGGYTF	TGTGCCAGCAGTGTCACCTTAGGGGGCTACACCTTC
TRBV4-1	NA	14	NA	TRBJ2-7	CASSLGWGSYEQYF	TGCGCCAGCAGCCTAGGGTGGGGGAGCTACGAGCAGTACTTC
TRBV5-1	NA	15	TRBD2	TRBJ2-1	CASSFSLAGSNEQFF	TGCGCCAGCAGCTTTTCTCTAGCGGGATCAAATGAGCAGTTCTTC